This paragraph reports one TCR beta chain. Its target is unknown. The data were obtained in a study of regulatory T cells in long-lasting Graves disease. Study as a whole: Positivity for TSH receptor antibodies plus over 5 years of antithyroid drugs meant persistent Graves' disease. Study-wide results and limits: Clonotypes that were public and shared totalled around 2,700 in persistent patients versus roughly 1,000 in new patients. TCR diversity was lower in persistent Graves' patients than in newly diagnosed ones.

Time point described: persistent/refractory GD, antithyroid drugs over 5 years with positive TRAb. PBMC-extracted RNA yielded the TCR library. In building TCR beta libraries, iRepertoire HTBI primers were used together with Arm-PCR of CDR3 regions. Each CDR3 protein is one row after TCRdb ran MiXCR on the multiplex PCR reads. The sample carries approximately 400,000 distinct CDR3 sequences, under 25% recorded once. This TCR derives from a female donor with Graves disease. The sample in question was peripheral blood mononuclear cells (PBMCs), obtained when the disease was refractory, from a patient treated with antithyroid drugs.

The CDR3 bases are TGCAGCGTTACCGAGGATGAAAAACTGTTTTTT. Protein sequence: CSVTEDEKLFF. This chain links TRBV29-1 with TRBJ1-4; D is uncertain. The V gene lost 5 bases and the J gene lost 6 bases, with 7 bases spanning the gap. Germline V gene lookup returns CDR1 SQVTM and CDR2 ANQGSEA. CDR3 length: 11 residues.